The entry below gives a single TCR beta chain sequence along with its context. Its antigen is unidentified. At the DNA level, this CDR3 is encoded by other sequences in the same sample as well. Sequenced by immunoSEQ multiplex PCR; TCRdb stores in-frame clones only, minus some. The sample yields approximately 940,000 clones, approximately 76% seen once. This sample is part of a study of shared clonotypes between healthy human individuals. At the level of the study: The study used three CD4 naive, three CD4 memory, two CD8 naive and one CD8 memory plate per donor.

V was trimmed by 4 bases and J by 0 bases, leaving 9 bases between them. CDR1 and CDR2 from the germline V gene are WSHSY and SAAADI. The CDR3 consists of 14 residues. Study-wide findings and caveats: Non-shared clonotypes had lower generation probabilities than clonotypes shared by all four sorted-subset donors. Generally, estimated richness proved larger in naive subsets than it did in memory subsets.

The clonotype originates from a man aged 18-30 years in good health. This chain uses TRBV10-2 with TRBJ1-1, with D uncertain. The sample was memory CD4+ T cells sorted from blood. Subset: CD45RA-negative fraction. CDR3 sequence reads: CASSVAGMNTEAFF. The CDR3 region has the DNA TGCGCCAGCAGTGTCGCAGGAATGAACACTGAAGCTTTCTTT.